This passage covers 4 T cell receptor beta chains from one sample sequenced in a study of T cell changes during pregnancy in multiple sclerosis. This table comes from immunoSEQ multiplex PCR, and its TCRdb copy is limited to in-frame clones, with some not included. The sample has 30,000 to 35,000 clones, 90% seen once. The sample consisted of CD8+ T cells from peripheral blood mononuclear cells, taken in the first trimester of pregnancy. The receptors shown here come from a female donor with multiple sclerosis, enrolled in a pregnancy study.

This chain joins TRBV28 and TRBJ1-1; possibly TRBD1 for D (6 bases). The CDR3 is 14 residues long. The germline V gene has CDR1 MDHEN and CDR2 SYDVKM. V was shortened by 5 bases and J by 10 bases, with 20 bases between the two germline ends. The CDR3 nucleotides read TGTGCCAGCAGTCGGACAGCCACGCTCCCAATAGCTTTCTTT. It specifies CASSRTATLPIAFF.

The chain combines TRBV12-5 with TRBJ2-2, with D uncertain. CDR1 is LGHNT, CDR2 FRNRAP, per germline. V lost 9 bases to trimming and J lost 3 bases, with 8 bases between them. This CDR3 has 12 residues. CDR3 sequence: CASRSDTGELFF. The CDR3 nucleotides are TGTGCTAGCCGGAGTGACACCGGGGAGCTGTTTTTT.

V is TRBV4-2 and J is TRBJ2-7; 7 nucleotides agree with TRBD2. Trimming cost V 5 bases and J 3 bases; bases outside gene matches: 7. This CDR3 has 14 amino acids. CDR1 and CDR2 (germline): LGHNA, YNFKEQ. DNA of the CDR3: TGTGCCAGCAGCTTGGGAGGGGTTGGCTACGAGCAGTACTTC. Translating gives CASSLGGVGYEQYF.

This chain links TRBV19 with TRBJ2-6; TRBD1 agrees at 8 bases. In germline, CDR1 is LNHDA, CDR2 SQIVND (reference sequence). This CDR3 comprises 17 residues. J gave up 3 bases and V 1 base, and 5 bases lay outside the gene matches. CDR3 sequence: CASSIAQGVFGANVLTF. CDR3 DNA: TGTGCCAGTAGTATAGCACAGGGGGTATTTGGGGCCAACGTCCTGACTTTC.